Sequencing of this T cell receptor (beta chain) was carried out in a study of PD-L1 blockade in urothelial cancer. Overall study: Analyses were performed on blood at 3 weeks after treatment start (the second dose) and at 6 weeks. Each blood sample yielded a median of 141,255 T cells.

CDR1 and CDR2 (germline): SNHLY, FYNNEI. The V gene end was trimmed by 6 bases and the J gene end by 0 bases; junction bases not matched to a gene: 1. The CDR3 loop spans 14 amino acids. Data came from immunoSEQ multiplex PCR; TCRdb stores just in-frame clones and leaves some out. The profile shows nearly 50,000 clones, about four fifths of them singletons. To note about this clone: Its antigen is unidentified.

Findings of the study overall: By 3 weeks, tumor-associated blood clones had expanded more in durable-benefit patients.

Time point meaning: peripheral blood 6 weeks after treatment start. This chain uses TRBV2 with TRBJ1-5; 8 bases match TRBD1. The clonotype was recovered from a man between 65 and 85 years old with urothelial cancer. Here the sequenced sample was PBMCs, taken around atezolizumab (anti-PD-L1) treatment. Here the CDR3 reads CASRQGDSNQPQHF. In DNA, the CDR3 is TGTGCCAGCAGACAGGGGGATAGCAATCAGCCCCAGCATTTT. The entire variable domain, with the rest obtained from reference TRBV2 and TRBJ1-5, is as follows: EPEVTQTPSHQVTQMGQEVILRCVPISNHLYFYWYRQILGQKVEFLVSFYNNEISEKSEIFDDQFSVERPDGSNFTLKIRSTKLEDSAMYFCASRQGDSNQPQHFGDGTRLSIL.